Listed below are T cell receptor beta chains from one sample, sequenced in a study of shared clonotypes between healthy human individuals. Sequencing was performed with immunoSEQ multiplex PCR; in TCRdb, only in-frame clones are kept and a portion is missing. The sample has roughly 330,000 clones, 74% seen once; the top ten hold under 13%. Sample: memory CD4+ T cells sorted from blood. These receptors were taken from a man aged 30 to 45 in good health. The CDR3 runs from the conserved cysteine through the conserved F or W. D genes are given only for firm matches. Clone size is stated in some rows and not others, as once, few, many or a class when expanded.

d_gene: TRBD1; v_gene: TRBV9; j_gene: TRBJ1-4; abundance: NA; CDR3nt: TGTGCCAGCAGCGCAATTTCAGGGGGCACTAATGAAAAACTGTTTTTT; CDR3aa: CASSAISGGTNEKLFF
d_gene: TRBD2; v_gene: TRBV5-5; j_gene: TRBJ2-2; abundance: NA; CDR3nt: TGTGCCAGCAGCTTGACTAGCGGGAGGTCCGGGGAGCTGTTTTTT; CDR3aa: CASSLTSGRSGELFF
d_gene: TRBD1; v_gene: TRBV6-6; j_gene: TRBJ2-2; abundance: NA; CDR3nt: TGTGCCAGCAGTTACAGGGCAGGGGGCTCTACCGGGGAGCTGTTTTTT; CDR3aa: CASSYRAGGSTGELFF
d_gene: NA; v_gene: TRBV28; j_gene: TRBJ1-5; abundance: few; CDR3nt: TGTGCCAGCAGTTTACAGGGTCAGCCCCAGCATTTT; CDR3aa: CASSLQGQPQHF
d_gene: TRBD1; v_gene: TRBV7-8; j_gene: TRBJ2-1; abundance: NA; CDR3nt: TGTGCCAGCAGCGGGCCAGGGGGCTTTATATCGGGTGAGCAGTTCTTC; CDR3aa: CASSGPGGFISGEQFF
d_gene: TRBD1; v_gene: TRBV19; j_gene: TRBJ2-3; abundance: NA; CDR3nt: TGTGCCAGTAAGGGCCAAACACCGGACAGGGGGATAGATACGCAGTATTTT; CDR3aa: CASKGQTPDRGIDTQYF
d_gene: NA; v_gene: TRBV10-1; j_gene: TRBJ2-2; abundance: once; CDR3nt: TGCGCCAGCAGTGAGTCTCAGGGCTACGGGGAGCTGTTTTTT; CDR3aa: CASSESQGYGELFF
d_gene: NA; v_gene: TRBV28; j_gene: TRBJ1-1; abundance: NA; CDR3nt: TGTGCCAGCAGTTTATTTTCTAGCGCTGAAGCTTTCTTT; CDR3aa: CASSLFSSAEAFF
d_gene: TRBD1; v_gene: TRBV7-9; j_gene: TRBJ1-2; abundance: NA; CDR3nt: TGTGCCAGCAGCTCCTTCCAACAGGGGGTAGGTGGCTACACCTTC; CDR3aa: CASSSFQQGVGGYTF
d_gene: TRBD1; v_gene: TRBV25-1; j_gene: TRBJ1-2; abundance: few; CDR3nt: TGTGCCAGCAGCCCAGTCGGGACAGGGTTTGCCTACACCTTC; CDR3aa: CASSPVGTGFAYTF
d_gene: TRBD1; v_gene: TRBV23-1; j_gene: TRBJ2-7; abundance: NA; CDR3nt: TGCGCCAGCAGTCAAACAGGGGCCAAGTACTACGAGCAGTACTTC; CDR3aa: CASSQTGAKYYEQYF
d_gene: NA; v_gene: TRBV12-5; j_gene: TRBJ2-7; abundance: NA; CDR3nt: TGTGCTAGTGGTGCGTACGACTACTACGAGCAGTACTTC; CDR3aa: CASGAYDYYEQYF
d_gene: NA; v_gene: TRBV28; j_gene: TRBJ1-3; abundance: NA; CDR3nt: TGTGCCAGCAGTTCCGGGACGAACTCTGGAAACACCATATATTTT; CDR3aa: CASSSGTNSGNTIYF
d_gene: TRBD1; v_gene: TRBV6-5; j_gene: TRBJ2-2; abundance: once; CDR3nt: TGTGCCAGCAGTTTGAGGACAGGGGGTACCGGGGAGCTGTTTTTT; CDR3aa: CASSLRTGGTGELFF
d_gene: NA; v_gene: TRBV7-6; j_gene: TRBJ2-7; abundance: NA; CDR3nt: TGTGCCAGCAGCAAGAGTCCCGCCTACGAGCAGTACTTC; CDR3aa: CASSKSPAYEQYF
d_gene: TRBD1; v_gene: TRBV25-1; j_gene: TRBJ2-7; abundance: NA; CDR3nt: TGTGCCAGCAGTGAATCAGGGAACAGGGGCTCCTACGAGCAGTACTTC; CDR3aa: CASSESGNRGSYEQYF
d_gene: NA; v_gene: TRBV7-2; j_gene: TRBJ2-2; abundance: NA; CDR3nt: TGTGCCAGCAGCCCATACGCCCAGGGTGGTCCCGGGGAGCTGTTTTTT; CDR3aa: CASSPYAQGGPGELFF
d_gene: NA; v_gene: TRBV2; j_gene: TRBJ1-2; abundance: many; CDR3nt: TGTGCCACCATCCGGGACACCAACTATGGCTACACCTTC; CDR3aa: CATIRDTNYGYTF
d_gene: NA; v_gene: TRBV5-6; j_gene: TRBJ2-1; abundance: NA; CDR3nt: TGTGCCAGCAGCGCTTCCCGGTGGACCCAGTTCTTC; CDR3aa: CASSASRWTQFF
d_gene: NA; v_gene: TRBV29-1; j_gene: TRBJ2-3; abundance: NA; CDR3nt: TGCAGCTCTGGGCGAGGGCCCGATACGCAGTATTTT; CDR3aa: CSSGRGPDTQYF
d_gene: NA; v_gene: TRBV15; j_gene: TRBJ2-3; abundance: NA; CDR3nt: TGTGCCACCAGCAGAGCTTCAGGGAGTAGCACAGATACGCAGTATTTT; CDR3aa: CATSRASGSSTDTQYF
d_gene: TRBD2; v_gene: TRBV5-1; j_gene: TRBJ2-1; abundance: once; CDR3nt: TGCGCCAGCAGCTTGCTTCTAGCGGGAGACAATGAGCAGTTCTTC; CDR3aa: CASSLLLAGDNEQFF
d_gene: NA; v_gene: TRBV18; j_gene: TRBJ2-7; abundance: NA; CDR3nt: TGTGCCAGCTCACCTGAGGCTATCGAGCAGTACTTC; CDR3aa: CASSPEAIEQYF
d_gene: NA; v_gene: TRBV5-5; j_gene: TRBJ2-7; abundance: once; CDR3nt: TGTGCCAGCAGCTTGGTAAGCTTTCAAAGCTCCTACGAGCAGTACTTC; CDR3aa: CASSLVSFQSSYEQYF
d_gene: TRBD1; v_gene: TRBV25-1; j_gene: TRBJ2-5; abundance: NA; CDR3nt: TGTGCCAGCAGCGACACGGACAGGAAGCAAGAGACCCAGTACTTC; CDR3aa: CASSDTDRKQETQYF
d_gene: TRBD1; v_gene: TRBV28; j_gene: TRBJ2-7; abundance: NA; CDR3nt: TGTGCCAGCAGTTTTTTGACAGGGGGACCAGGCGAGCAGTACTTC; CDR3aa: CASSFLTGGPGEQYF
d_gene: NA; v_gene: TRBV5-1; j_gene: TRBJ1-3; abundance: NA; CDR3nt: TGCGCCAGCAGCGACGTGAGGGAAAACACCATATATTTT; CDR3aa: CASSDVRENTIYF
d_gene: TRBD1; v_gene: TRBV19; j_gene: TRBJ2-1; abundance: few; CDR3nt: TGTGCCAGTAGTCCGGACAGGGGCGCATACAATGAGCAGTTCTTC; CDR3aa: CASSPDRGAYNEQFF
d_gene: NA; v_gene: TRBV30; j_gene: TRBJ2-1; abundance: NA; CDR3nt: TGTGCCTGGAGTGTCGGCGGGAACAATGAGCAGTTCTTC; CDR3aa: CAWSVGGNNEQFF
d_gene: NA; v_gene: TRBV19; j_gene: TRBJ2-1; abundance: NA; CDR3nt: TGTGCCAGTAGTATAGGGACCCCTGAGGGCGAGCAGTTCTTC; CDR3aa: CASSIGTPEGEQFF
d_gene: NA; v_gene: TRBV18; j_gene: TRBJ1-4; abundance: NA; CDR3nt: TGTGCCAGCTCACCTGACGTAGGAAAACTGTTTTTT; CDR3aa: CASSPDVGKLFF
d_gene: NA; v_gene: TRBV6-6; j_gene: TRBJ2-7; abundance: NA; CDR3nt: TGTGCCAGCAGTTACTCGCCAGCTTACGAGCAGTACTTC; CDR3aa: CASSYSPAYEQYF
d_gene: NA; v_gene: TRBV11-2; j_gene: TRBJ2-7; abundance: many; CDR3nt: TGTGCCAGCAGCTTAGGGGCTTGGCAGTACTTC; CDR3aa: CASSLGAWQYF
d_gene: TRBD1; v_gene: TRBV9; j_gene: TRBJ1-1; abundance: NA; CDR3nt: TGTGCCAGCAGCGTTGTTGAGGGACAGGGGCTATTCTTT; CDR3aa: CASSVVEGQGLFF
d_gene: NA; v_gene: TRBV28; j_gene: TRBJ2-7; abundance: few; CDR3nt: TGTGCCAGCAGTTTACTCCCCGGCGAGCAGTACTTC; CDR3aa: CASSLLPGEQYF
d_gene: TRBD2; v_gene: TRBV28; j_gene: TRBJ2-7; abundance: NA; CDR3nt: TGTGCCAGCAGTTTAGGGGGGACTAGCGGGAGAAACGAGCAGTACTTC; CDR3aa: CASSLGGTSGRNEQYF
d_gene: NA; v_gene: TRBV2; j_gene: TRBJ1-2; abundance: NA; CDR3nt: TGTGCCAGCATAATCGACAGTCACTCAATCGGGTACACCTTC; CDR3aa: CASIIDSHSIGYTF
d_gene: NA; v_gene: TRBV4-2; j_gene: TRBJ2-3; abundance: NA; CDR3nt: TGTGCCAGCAGCCTACCCCAGGTTGCGGTCACAGATACGCAGTATTTT; CDR3aa: CASSLPQVAVTDTQYF
d_gene: NA; v_gene: TRBV6-6; j_gene: TRBJ1-4; abundance: NA; CDR3nt: TGTGCCAGCAGTTACTCGAATGAAAAACTGTTTTTT; CDR3aa: CASSYSNEKLFF
d_gene: NA; v_gene: TRBV20-1; j_gene: TRBJ1-4; abundance: NA; CDR3nt: TGCAGTGCAAACAATAATGAAAAACTGTTTTTT; CDR3aa: CSANNNEKLFF
d_gene: NA; v_gene: TRBV7-8; j_gene: TRBJ1-3; abundance: NA; CDR3nt: TGTGCCAGCAGAACCGGGACGGCTGGAAACACCATATATTTT; CDR3aa: CASRTGTAGNTIYF
d_gene: TRBD2; v_gene: TRBV2; j_gene: TRBJ2-2; abundance: NA; CDR3nt: TGTGCCAGCAGTGGTCGACTAGCGGGAACCGGGGAGCTGTTTTTT; CDR3aa: CASSGRLAGTGELFF
d_gene: NA; v_gene: TRBV10-3; j_gene: TRBJ2-7; abundance: NA; CDR3nt: TGTGCCACGACGAAAACTAGGGGACTCGACGAGCAGTACTTC; CDR3aa: CATTKTRGLDEQYF
d_gene: TRBD1; v_gene: TRBV29-1; j_gene: TRBJ1-1; abundance: NA; CDR3nt: TGCAGCGCAGGGGACAGGGGGCTAACTGAAGCTTTCTTT; CDR3aa: CSAGDRGLTEAFF
d_gene: NA; v_gene: TRBV9; j_gene: TRBJ2-7; abundance: NA; CDR3nt: TGTGCCAGCAGCGTAGGGATAGCCGGCGAGCAGTACTTC; CDR3aa: CASSVGIAGEQYF
d_gene: TRBD2; v_gene: TRBV7-2; j_gene: TRBJ2-3; abundance: NA; CDR3nt: TGTGCCAGCAGCTCCGGACTAGCTAGTACGCAGTATTTT; CDR3aa: CASSSGLASTQYF
d_gene: TRBD2; v_gene: TRBV11-2; j_gene: TRBJ2-3; abundance: NA; CDR3nt: TGTGCCAGCAGCGCCCAGACTAGCAGTGATACGCAGTATTTT; CDR3aa: CASSAQTSSDTQYF